This TCR beta chain was obtained from a study of cytomegalovirus exposure and HLA in healthy donors. As for the study in general: It was reported in a later analysis that the same platform had been used for the 120 validation repertoires as for the roughly 700 first-cohort repertoires. Study-wide results and caveats: For most TCR sequences rarity was the rule, although some public TCRs occurred in many donors. Cytomegalovirus status, reportedly, was diagnosed with high specificity and sensitivity by the classifier.

The donors were members of the validation cohort comprising some 130 subjects, separate from the approximately 630-subject first cohort. On this clone itself: What it binds is unknown.

Germline loops: CDR1 MGHRA, CDR2 YSYEKL. The CDR3 contains 14 residues. Trimming at V came to 2 bases and at J to 8 bases, leaving 4 bases not matched to a gene. Profiling relied on immunoSEQ multiplex PCR, and the TCRdb table lists in-frame clones only, not all of them. The sample consists of approximately 160,000 clones, over 85% of them appearing once. The sequencing sample was made of PBMCs. This clonotype originated in a young man in good health and CMV-seropositive. The J gene is TRBJ1-1, the V gene TRBV4-1; 11 nucleotides agree with TRBD1. The DNA of the CDR3 is TGCGCCAGCAGCCAAAGAAGGACAGGGGGCGAAGCTTTCTTT. It specifies CASSQRRTGGEAFF.